This T cell receptor beta chain was documented in a study of blood T cell repertoires in COVID-19. Turning to the study itself: Samples taken during acute and convalescent COVID-19 were collected in the United States, Italy and Spain. Sources were T cells, B-cell-depleted T cells, or PBMCs; the material itself was cDNA or gDNA.

With 1 base removed from V and 10 bases from J, the gap between germline ends came to 14 bases. The CDR3 extends over 14 amino acids. Per germline, CDR1 LNHNV and CDR2 YYDKDF (reference sequence). Per the original methods: Nucleated cell number was recorded as an estimate derived from reference gene primer amplification. The method was immunoSEQ multiplex PCR; TCRdb's version includes in-frame clones alone and lacks a portion of them. V and J calls and clone size follow that table, whereas D and trimming were derived from the DNA. This table holds roughly 21,000 clones, about nine tenths found once. The TCR originated in a woman at least 80 years old with active or convalescent COVID-19. The chain has TRBV15 and TRBJ2-1; a weak D match, TRBD2 (5 bases). The sample consisted of peripheral blood. The CDR3 protein is CATSRVGKGGEQFF. Here the CDR3 DNA reads TGTGCCACCAGCAGAGTGGGTAAAGGAGGAGAGCAGTTCTTC. Full variable domain (outside the CDR3, taken from reference TRBV15 and TRBJ2-1): DAMVIQNPRYQVTQFGKPVTLSCSQTLNHNVMYWYQQKSSQAPKLLFHYYDKDFNNEADTPDNFQSRRPNTSFCFLDIRSPGLGDTAMYLCATSRVGKGGEQFFGPGTRLTVL.